The clone carrying this T cell receptor beta chain was found many times. What it binds is not known. These data are taken from a study of T cells after posttransplantation cyclophosphamide. Study findings and constraints: Donor CD8+ memory clones often dominated recipient blood repertoires at later times.

CDR1 SQVTM and CDR2 ANQGSEA come from the germline V gene. V gave up 6 bases and J gave up 6 bases; unmatched junction bases: 2. This CDR3 spans 12 amino acids. The method was immunoSEQ multiplex PCR; TCRdb's version includes in-frame clones alone and lacks a portion of them. Listed for the sample are roughly 41,000 clones, none seen a single time. The material sequenced was PBMCs. The origin of this receptor is a young man in good health and a related stem cell transplant donor. The chain couples TRBV29-1 to TRBJ1-1, with 12 positions matching TRBD1. The chain's CDR3 is CSVGQGAPEAFF. CDR3 nucleotide sequence: TGCAGCGTGGGACAGGGGGCCCCTGAAGCTTTCTTT.